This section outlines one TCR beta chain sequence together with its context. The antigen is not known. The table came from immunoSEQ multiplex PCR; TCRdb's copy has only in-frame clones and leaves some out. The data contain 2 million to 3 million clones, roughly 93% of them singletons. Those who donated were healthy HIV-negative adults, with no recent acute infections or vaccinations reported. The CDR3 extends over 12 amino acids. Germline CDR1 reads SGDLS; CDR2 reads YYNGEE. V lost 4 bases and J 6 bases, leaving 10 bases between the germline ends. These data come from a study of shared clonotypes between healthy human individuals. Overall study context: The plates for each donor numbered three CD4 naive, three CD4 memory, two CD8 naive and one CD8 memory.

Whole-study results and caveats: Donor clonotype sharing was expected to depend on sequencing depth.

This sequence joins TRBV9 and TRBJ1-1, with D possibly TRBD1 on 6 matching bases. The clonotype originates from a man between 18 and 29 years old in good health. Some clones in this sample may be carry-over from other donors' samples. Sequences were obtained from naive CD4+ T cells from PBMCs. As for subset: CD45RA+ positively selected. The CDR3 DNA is TGTGCCAGCAGCCCACGGACAGCTGAAGCTTTCTTT. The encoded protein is CASSPRTAEAFF.